Below are 19 T cell receptor beta chains sequenced from a single sample in a study of T cells in Graves' hyperthyroidism and ophthalmopathy. TCR beta CDR3 regions were amplified from RNA. Carried out on the TCR CDR3, a first-round RT-PCR used the HTBI primer set. TCRdb reprocessed the multiplex PCR reads with MiXCR, giving one entry per CDR3 protein. The repertoire holds roughly 100,000 distinct CDR3 sequences, with about 50% as singletons. Sequencing was done on a sample of blood. The receptors originated from a man aged 35 to 55 with Graves' hyperthyroidism.

This clonotype came up many times. The V call is TRBV6-5, the J call TRBJ1-6; possibly TRBD1 for D (5 bases). The length of the CDR3 is 14 residues. Germline V lookup: CDR1 MNHEY, CDR2 SVGAGI. V dropped 11 bases and J dropped 7 bases, with 18 bases sitting between them. Here the CDR3 reads CASGQAGKNSPLHF. DNA of the CDR3: TGTGCCTCAGGGCAGGCGGGAAAAAATTCACCCCTCCACTTT.

This chain links TRBV20-1 with TRBJ2-6; D gene ambiguous. The ends were cut back, 7 bases at V and 2 bases at J, with 6 bases in the middle. CDR3 length: 12 residues. Germline values: CDR1 DFQATT, CDR2 SNEGSKA (reference sequence). Written as DNA, the CDR3 is TGCAGTGGAGGAACTGGGGCCAACGTCCTGACTTTC. It translates to CSGGTGANVLTF.

As for this clonotype: A read error may produce the germline difference seen at one junction end. The gene calls are TRBV29-1 and TRBJ1-1; possible D gene TRBD1, 6 bases. CDR1 SQVTM and CDR2 ANQGSEA come from the germline V gene. The CDR3 extends over 11 amino acids. The CDR3 is CSVGGGTGAFF. The CDR3 bases are TGCAGCGTAGGGGGGGGCACTGGAGCTTTCTTT.

The genes are TRBV2 and TRBJ1-3, with D maybe TRBD1 (6 bases). V was trimmed by 2 bases and J by 8 bases, leaving 16 bases between them. Germline V lookup: CDR1 SNHLY, CDR2 FYNNEI. The CDR3 runs to 15 residues. CDR3 nucleotides: TGTGCCAGCAGTGAACCACAGGGATACGGCTACACCATATATTTT. Its translation is CASSEPQGYGYTIYF.

V gene TRBV9 combines with J gene TRBJ2-2, with no clear D. CDR1 and CDR2 from the germline V gene are SGDLS and YYNGEE. The ends were cut back, 6 bases at V and 1 base at J, with 13 bases in the middle. The CDR3 covers 15 residues. CDR3 nucleotides: TGTGCCAGCACCCGTGGACCGATGAACACCGGGGAGCTGTTTTTT. Its protein is CASTRGPMNTGELFF.

Concerning this clonotype itself: The CDR3 does not end in the conserved phenylalanine or tryptophan, so this is likely a read error. No DNA is shown, since the ends of the CDR3 on it are uncertain; the CDR3 is the one TCRdb lists. The chain's CDR3 is CSVGGSTY. The rearrangement joins TRBV20-1 to TRBJ1-2. The CDR3 numbers 8 amino acids, ends counted. CDR1 DFQATT and CDR2 SNEGSKA come from the germline V gene (reference sequence).

This clonotype was observed at least ten times. The rearrangement uses TRBV2 and TRBJ2-5, with 7 bases fitting TRBD2. Germline trimming cut 3 bases from V and 4 bases from J; bases unmatched to any gene: 11. CDR1 and CDR2 (germline): SNHLY, FYNNEI. The CDR3 contains 16 residues. In DNA form, the CDR3 reads TGTGCCAGCAGTGACCGAGGCGGGAGTCGGATAGAGACCCAGTACTTC. Translation gives CASSDRGGSRIETQYF.

This clonotype was found many times. This sequence joins TRBV20-1 and TRBJ2-7; 8 bases agree with TRBD1. Germline CDR1 reads DFQATT; CDR2 reads SNEGSKA (reference sequence). This CDR3 is 14 amino acids long. V lost 4 bases to trimming and J lost 6 bases; unmatched junction nucleotides: 11. The CDR3 reads CSAKKDRARGEQYF. CDR3 nucleotides: TGCAGTGCTAAGAAGGACAGGGCTAGAGGCGAGCAGTACTTC.

A word on this clonotype: This is likely a read error, given that the CDR3 carries no conserved phenylalanine or tryptophan at its end. V gene TRBV11-3 combines with J gene TRBJ2-5, with TRBD1 matching over 8 bases. This CDR3 region has 13 residues. In germline, CDR1 is SGHNT, CDR2 YENEEA. The CDR3 DNA reads as TGTGCCAGCAGCCTCAGGGGGCAAGAGACTCAGTACCTC. Amino acids: CASSLRGQETQYL.

The J gene is TRBJ2-3, the V gene TRBV10-3, with 9 nucleotides matching TRBD2. The CDR3 length is 16 residues. From germline, CDR1 is ENHRY and CDR2 SYGVKD. Trimming at V came to 4 bases and at J to 9 bases, leaving 14 bases not matched to a gene. CDR3 in amino acids: CAISGEELAGRDTQYF. In DNA form, the CDR3 reads TGTGCCATCAGTGGGGAGGAGCTAGCGGGGCGAGACACGCAGTATTTT.

For the CDR3, the DNA is TGTGCCAGCAGTTTCCTGCCCGGGACAGGGGCTAACTATGGCTACACCTTC. Protein sequence: CASSFLPGTGANYGYTF. The V gene is TRBV7-9, the J gene TRBJ1-2, with 10 nucleotides matching TRBD1. J gave up 0 bases and V 6 bases, and 10 bases lay outside the gene matches. Germline V gene data show CDR1 as SEHNR and CDR2 as FQNEAQ (reference sequence). The CDR3 runs 17 residues.

Details on this clonotype: The conserved phenylalanine or tryptophan is not found at the CDR3 terminus, so this likely reflects a read error. It is unclear where the CDR3 begins or ends on the DNA, so no DNA is shown, and the CDR3 is as TCRdb lists it. V gene TRBV7-2 combines with J gene TRBJ1-1. The germline V gene encodes CDR1 SGHTA and CDR2 FQGNSA. Counting both end residues, the CDR3 totals 8 amino acids. The CDR3 spells CASSLAYM.

In its sample, this clonotype was seen many times. This sequence joins TRBV4-2 and TRBJ2-3, with 7 nucleotides matching TRBD2. Germline lookup yields CDR1 LGHNA and CDR2 YNFKEQ. The CDR3 loop spans 16 amino acids. Trimming at V came to 3 bases and at J to 5 bases, leaving 11 bases not matched to a gene. CDR3 nucleotide sequence: TGTGCCAGCAGCCATACTGGCGGGAGAGCAAGAGATACGCAGTATTTT. Translation: CASSHTGGRARDTQYF.

With regard to this clonotype: A much larger clone differs by one base, so this may be a read error. The chain couples TRBV10-3 to TRBJ1-1; D is possibly TRBD1 (5 bases). The CDR3 sequence is 11 residues long. Between the trimmed V and J ends, which lost 6 bases and 10 bases, there was a span of 12 bases. CDR1 is ENHRY, CDR2 SYGVKD, per germline. The CDR3 DNA is TGTGCCATCAGCCAAGGGACTACAGCTTTCTTT. Translation gives CAISQGTTAFF.

This clonotype was picked up many times. V gene TRBV5-4 combines with J gene TRBJ2-3; 8 bases fit TRBD2. V lost 0 bases to trimming and J lost 0 bases; unmatched junction nucleotides: 3. The CDR3 totals 16 residues. Germline V gene lookup returns CDR1 SGHNT and CDR2 YYREEE (reference sequence). CDR3 nucleotides: TGTGCCAGCAGCTTGGAGCGCGGGGGGAGCACAGATACGCAGTATTTT. As protein: CASSLERGGSTDTQYF.

This clonotype was counted ten times or more. The chain links TRBV19 to TRBJ2-1; D might be TRBD2 (6 bases). Deletions cut 4 bases from V and 3 bases from J, with 28 bases between. The CDR3 length is 20 residues. Looked up from germline, CDR1 is LNHDA and CDR2 is SQIVND (reference sequence). The CDR3 coding sequence is TGTGCCAGTAGTAAAGCTAGGACTCAAGCGGGTAGCGCGAGCTACAATGAGCAGTTCTTC. It specifies CASSKARTQAGSASYNEQFF.

This clonotype was counted ten times or more. The rearrangement joins TRBV20-1 to TRBJ1-1; D not certain. Trimming took off 6 bases at V and 0 bases at J, with 14 bases between the two ends. Germline V gives CDR1 DFQATT, CDR2 SNEGSKA (reference sequence). The CDR3 runs 14 residues. CDR3 residues: CSAPRRDLNTEAFF. The CDR3 nucleotides read TGCAGTGCACCTCGACGGGATTTGAACACTGAAGCTTTCTTT.

Concerning this clonotype itself: A junction end diverges from the germline sequence, so it may reflect a read error. The gene calls are TRBV7-2 and TRBJ2-1; 12 nucleotides line up with TRBD2. The germline V gene has CDR1 SGHTA and CDR2 FQGNSA. This CDR3 region has 16 residues. CDR3 sequence (DNA): TGTGGCAGCAGTCGACTAGCGGGGGAAGGCTACAATGAGCAGTTCTTC. Translated, it gives CGSSRLAGEGYNEQFF.

This clonotype was recorded many times. The CDR3 loop reads CATRDRVYYNEQFF. The CDR3, as DNA: TGTGCCACCAGAGACAGGGTGTACTACAATGAGCAGTTCTTC. The chain carries TRBV2 and TRBJ2-1; the match to TRBD1 covers 7 bases. V dropped 10 bases and J dropped 3; count of bases not matched to a gene: 9. CDR1 is SNHLY and CDR2 is FYNNEI in the germline V gene. This CDR3 comprises 14 residues.